This paragraph reports one T cell receptor beta chain. The record originates from a study of blood T cell repertoires in COVID-19. About the study: T cells, B-cell-depleted T cells, or PBMCs supplied cDNA or gDNA.

Clones were sequenced by immunoSEQ multiplex PCR, and TCRdb holds only the in-frame ones, with some missing. This sample has about 120,000 clones; 75% to 85% occur once, and the top ten carry about 10%. After removal of 3 bases from V and 2 bases from J, the junction contained 7 bases not matched to a gene. This CDR3 has 15 amino acids. CDR1 and CDR2 (germline): SGHTA, FQGNSA. The receptor was derived from a human donor in a cohort sampled during active COVID-19. The source material was peripheral blood. The J gene is TRBJ2-7, the V gene TRBV7-2, with TRBD2 matching over 7 bases. CDR3 nucleotides: TGTGCCAGCAGCTTGGGACTAACCGGAACCTACGAGCAGTACTTC. It encodes CASSLGLTGTYEQYF.